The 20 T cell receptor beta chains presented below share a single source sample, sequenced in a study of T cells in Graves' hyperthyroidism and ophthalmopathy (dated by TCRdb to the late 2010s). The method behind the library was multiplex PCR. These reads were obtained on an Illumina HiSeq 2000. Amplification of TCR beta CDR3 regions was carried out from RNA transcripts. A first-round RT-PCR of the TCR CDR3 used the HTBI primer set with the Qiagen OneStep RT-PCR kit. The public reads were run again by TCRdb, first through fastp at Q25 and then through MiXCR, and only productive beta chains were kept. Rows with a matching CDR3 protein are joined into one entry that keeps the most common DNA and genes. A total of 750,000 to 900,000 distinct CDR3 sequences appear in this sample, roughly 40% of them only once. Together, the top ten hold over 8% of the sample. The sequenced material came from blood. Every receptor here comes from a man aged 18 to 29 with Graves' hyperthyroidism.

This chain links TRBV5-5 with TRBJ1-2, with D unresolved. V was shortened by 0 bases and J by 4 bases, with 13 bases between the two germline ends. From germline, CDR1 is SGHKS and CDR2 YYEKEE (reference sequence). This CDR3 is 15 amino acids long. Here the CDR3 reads CASSLEASFIYGYTF. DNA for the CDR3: TGTGCCAGCAGCTTGGAGGCCAGCTTTATCTATGGCTACACCTTC.

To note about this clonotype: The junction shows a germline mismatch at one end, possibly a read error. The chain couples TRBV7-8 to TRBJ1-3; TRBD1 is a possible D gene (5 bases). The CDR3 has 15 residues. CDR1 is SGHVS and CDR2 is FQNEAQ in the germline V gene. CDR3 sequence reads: CASRHVGTGGNTIYF. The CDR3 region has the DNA TGCGCCAGCAGACACGTGGGGACGGGTGGAAACACCATATATTTT.

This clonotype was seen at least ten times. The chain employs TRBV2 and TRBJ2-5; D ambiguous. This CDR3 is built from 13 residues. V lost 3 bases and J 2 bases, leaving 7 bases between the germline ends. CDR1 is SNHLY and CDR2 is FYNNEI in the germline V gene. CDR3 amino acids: CASSEQVQETQYF. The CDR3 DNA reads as TGTGCCAGCAGTGAGCAGGTACAAGAGACCCAGTACTTC.

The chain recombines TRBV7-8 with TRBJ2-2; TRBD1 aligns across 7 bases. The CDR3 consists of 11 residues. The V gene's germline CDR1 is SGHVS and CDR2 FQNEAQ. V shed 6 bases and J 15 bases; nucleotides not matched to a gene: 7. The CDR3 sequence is CASRFRGGMFF. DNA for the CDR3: TGTGCCAGCAGATTTAGAGGGGGCATGTTTTTT.

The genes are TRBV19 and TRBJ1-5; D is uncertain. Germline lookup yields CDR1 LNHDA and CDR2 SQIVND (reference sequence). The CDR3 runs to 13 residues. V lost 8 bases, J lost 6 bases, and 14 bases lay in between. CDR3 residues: CASLAEALQPQHF. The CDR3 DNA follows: TGTGCCAGTTTAGCGGAGGCCCTTCAGCCCCAGCATTTT.

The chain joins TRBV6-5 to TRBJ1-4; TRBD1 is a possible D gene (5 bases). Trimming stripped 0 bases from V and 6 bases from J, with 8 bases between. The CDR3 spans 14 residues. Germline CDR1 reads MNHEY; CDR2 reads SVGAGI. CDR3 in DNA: TGTGCCAGCAGTTACTCGACCAGGGATGAAAAACTGTTTTTT. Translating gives CASSYSTRDEKLFF.

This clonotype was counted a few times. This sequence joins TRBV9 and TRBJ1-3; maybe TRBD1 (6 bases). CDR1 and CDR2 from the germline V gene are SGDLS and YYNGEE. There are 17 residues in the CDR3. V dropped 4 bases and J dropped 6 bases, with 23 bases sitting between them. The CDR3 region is CASSPRGTQISKNTIYF. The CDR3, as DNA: TGTGCCAGCAGCCCCCGTGGGACACAGATTAGCAAAAACACCATATATTTT.

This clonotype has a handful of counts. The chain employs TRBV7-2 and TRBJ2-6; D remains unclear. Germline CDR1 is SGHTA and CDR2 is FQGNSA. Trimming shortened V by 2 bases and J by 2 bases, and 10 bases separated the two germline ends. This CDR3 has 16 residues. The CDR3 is CASSLSYSPGANVLTF. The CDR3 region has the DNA TGTGCCAGCAGCTTATCGTACTCCCCTGGGGCCAACGTCCTGACTTTC.

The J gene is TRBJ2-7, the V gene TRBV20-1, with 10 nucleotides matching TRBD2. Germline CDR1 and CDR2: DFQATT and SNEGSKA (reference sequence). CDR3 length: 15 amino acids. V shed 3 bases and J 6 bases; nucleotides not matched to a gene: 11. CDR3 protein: CSARGRSGGAGEQYF. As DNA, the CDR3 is TGCAGTGCTAGGGGACGGAGCGGGGGGGCCGGCGAGCAGTACTTC.

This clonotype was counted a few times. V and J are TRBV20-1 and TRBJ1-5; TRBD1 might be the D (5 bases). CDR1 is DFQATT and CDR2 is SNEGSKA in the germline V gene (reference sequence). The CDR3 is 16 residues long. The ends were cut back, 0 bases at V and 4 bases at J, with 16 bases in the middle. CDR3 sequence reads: CSARDTQGLVNQPQHF. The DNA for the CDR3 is TGCAGTGCTAGAGATACTCAGGGATTGGTAAATCAGCCCCAGCATTTT.

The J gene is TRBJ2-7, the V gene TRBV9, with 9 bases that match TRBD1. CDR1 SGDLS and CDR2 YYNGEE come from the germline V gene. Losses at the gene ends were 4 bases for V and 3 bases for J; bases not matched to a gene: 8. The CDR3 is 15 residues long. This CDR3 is CASSLRTGVGYEQYF. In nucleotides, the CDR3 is TGTGCCAGCAGCCTACGGACAGGGGTAGGCTACGAGCAGTACTTC.

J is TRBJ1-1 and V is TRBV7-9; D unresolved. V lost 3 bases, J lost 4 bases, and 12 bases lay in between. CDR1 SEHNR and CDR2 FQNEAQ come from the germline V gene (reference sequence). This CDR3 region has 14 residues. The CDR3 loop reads CASSFRVVSTEAFF. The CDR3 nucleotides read TGTGCCAGCAGCTTTAGGGTGGTCAGCACTGAAGCTTTCTTT.

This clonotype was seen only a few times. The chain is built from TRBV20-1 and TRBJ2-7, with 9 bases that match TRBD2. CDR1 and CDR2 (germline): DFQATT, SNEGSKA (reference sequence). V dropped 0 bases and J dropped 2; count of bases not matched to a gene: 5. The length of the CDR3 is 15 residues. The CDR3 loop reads CSARDSTSGAYEQYF. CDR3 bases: TGCAGTGCTAGAGATTCGACTAGCGGCGCCTACGAGCAGTACTTC.

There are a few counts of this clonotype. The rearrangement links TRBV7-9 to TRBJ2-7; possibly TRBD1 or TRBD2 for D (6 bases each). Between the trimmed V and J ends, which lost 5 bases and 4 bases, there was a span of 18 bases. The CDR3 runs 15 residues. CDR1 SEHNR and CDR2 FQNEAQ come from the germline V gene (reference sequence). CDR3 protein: CASSQEGGLSYEQYF. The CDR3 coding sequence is TGTGCCAGCAGCCAAGAAGGGGGGCTCTCATACGAGCAGTACTTC.

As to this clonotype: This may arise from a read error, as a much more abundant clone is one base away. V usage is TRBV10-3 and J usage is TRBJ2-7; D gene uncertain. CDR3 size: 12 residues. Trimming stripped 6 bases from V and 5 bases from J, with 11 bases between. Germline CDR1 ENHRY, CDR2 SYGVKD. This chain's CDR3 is CAIRADLDEQYF. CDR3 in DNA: TGTGCCATCAGAGCCGATTTGGACGAGCAGTACTTC.

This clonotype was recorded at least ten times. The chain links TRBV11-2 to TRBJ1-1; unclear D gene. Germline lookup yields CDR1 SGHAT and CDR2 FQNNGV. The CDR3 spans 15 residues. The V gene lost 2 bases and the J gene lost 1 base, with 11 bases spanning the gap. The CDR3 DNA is TGTGCCAGCAGCTTACAGCCCAGCCCGAACACTGAAGCTTTCTTT. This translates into CASSLQPSPNTEAFF. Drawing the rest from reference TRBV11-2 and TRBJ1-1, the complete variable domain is EAGVAQSPRYKIIEKRQSVAFWCNPISGHATLYWYQQILGQGPKLLIQFQNNGVVDDSQLPKDRFSAERLKGVDSTLKIQPAKLEDSAVYLCASSLQPSPNTEAFFGQGTRLTVV.

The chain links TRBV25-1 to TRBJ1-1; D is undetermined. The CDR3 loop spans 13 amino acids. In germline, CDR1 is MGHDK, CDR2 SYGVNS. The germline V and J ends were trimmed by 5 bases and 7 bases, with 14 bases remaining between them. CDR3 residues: CASSLSGSIEAFF. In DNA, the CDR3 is TGTGCCAGCAGTCTCTCGGGGTCCATTGAAGCTTTCTTT.

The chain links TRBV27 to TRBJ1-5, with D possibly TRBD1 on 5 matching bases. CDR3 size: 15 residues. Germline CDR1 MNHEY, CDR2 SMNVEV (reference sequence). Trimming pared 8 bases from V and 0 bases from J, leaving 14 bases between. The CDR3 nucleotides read TGTGCCAGCGGCTCCGACAGTCATAGCAATCAGCCCCAGCATTTT. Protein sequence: CASGSDSHSNQPQHF.

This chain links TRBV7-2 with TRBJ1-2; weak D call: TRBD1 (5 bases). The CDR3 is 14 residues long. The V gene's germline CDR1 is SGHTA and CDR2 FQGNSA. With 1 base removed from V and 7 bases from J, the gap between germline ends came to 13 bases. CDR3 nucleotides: TGTGCCAGCAGCTTAGGAGGGGAAGGAGGTGGCTACACCTTC. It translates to CASSLGGEGGGYTF.

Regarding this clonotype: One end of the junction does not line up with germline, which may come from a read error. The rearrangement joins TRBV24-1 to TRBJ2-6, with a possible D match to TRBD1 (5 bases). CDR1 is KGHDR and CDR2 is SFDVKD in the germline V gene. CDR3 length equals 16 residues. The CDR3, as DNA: TGTGCCACCGGTCACGGCAACCCCTCTGGGGCCAACGTCCCGACTTTC. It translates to CATGHGNPSGANVPTF.